The rows below give T cell receptor beta chains drawn from one sample of a study of CD8+CD57+ T cells in acquired aplastic anemia. Each CDR3 protein is one row after TCRdb ran MiXCR on the reads. The sample includes some 150,000 distinct CDR3 sequences, 40% to 55% of them seen just once. The source material was sorted CD4+, CD8+, or CD8+CD57+ T cells (not recorded which) from PBMCs. The receptors come from a human donor with aplastic anemia. CDR3s include the opening cysteine and the closing phenylalanine or tryptophan. A D gene is named only where the DNA matches it firmly. The listing skips clone size in some rows; elsewhere it reads once, few, many or a size class.

d_call,clone_size,v_call,j_call,cdr3_nt,cdr3_aa
TRBD1,many,TRBV19,TRBJ2-1,TGTGCCAGTACCGATAGGGGGACAGTCTTGGGTGAGCAGTTCTTC,CASTDRGTVLGEQFF
TRBD2,.,TRBV24-1,TRBJ2-2,TGTGCCACCAGTTTAGCGGGGGGACGCGACACCGGGGAGCTGTTTTTT,CATSLAGGRDTGELFF
TRBD1,many,TRBV5-6,TRBJ2-3,TGTGCCAGCAGCGTGGGACAGGGGGCGAGCACAGATACGCAGTATTTT,CASSVGQGASTDTQYF
.,.,TRBV7-7,TRBJ2-2,TGTGCTAGCAGCTTAGCTTCCGGGTTTAAGACCGGGGAGCTGTTTTTT,CASSLASGFKTGELFF
.,many,TRBV7-2,TRBJ2-2,TGTGCCAGCAGCTTCGGGTGGACCGGGGAGCTGTTTTTT,CASSFGWTGELFF
.,.,TRBV10-3,TRBJ1-1,TGTGCCATCAGTGAGGGGATATTGAACACTGAAGCTTTCTTT,CAISEGILNTEAFF
.,many,TRBV5-1,TRBJ2-3,TGCGCCAGCAGCTTGGACGGGGGGCCCACAGATACGCAGTATTTT,CASSLDGGPTDTQYF
.,.,TRBV11-1,TRBJ2-2,TGTGCCAGCAGTGCTAGCGATAGTCCGAACACCGGGGAGCTGTTTTTT,CASSASDSPNTGELFF
.,.,TRBV25-1,TRBJ1-1,TGTGCCAGCAGTGGACAAACAGGGAACACTGAAGCTTTCTTT,CASSGQTGNTEAFF
.,.,TRBV20-1,TRBJ1-2,TGCAGTGCTGGGGGCACAGCCTATGGCTACACCTTC,CSAGGTAYGYTF
.,.,TRBV20-1,TRBJ2-7,TGCAGTGCTAGCGGTGATCCCTACGAGCAGTACTTC,CSASGDPYEQYF
.,few,TRBV29-1,TRBJ1-2,TGCAGCGTTCTCCACGGTACTAACTATGGCTACACCTTC,CSVLHGTNYGYTF
TRBD1,.,TRBV5-4,TRBJ2-7,TGTGCCAGCATCGGACAGGGAGCTCGGGAGCAGTACTTC,CASIGQGAREQYF
.,.,TRBV2,TRBJ1-1,TGTGCCAGCAGGACGGACAGTCACAGGACTGAAGCTTTCTTT,CASRTDSHRTEAFF
TRBD1,.,TRBV2,TRBJ2-7,TGTGCCAGCATCACGCGGCAGGGGGCCAACGAGCAGTACTTC,CASITRQGANEQYF
TRBD2,many,TRBV5-4,TRBJ2-2,TGTGCCAGCAGCTTGCGGGGAGGGAGAAACACCGGGGAGCTGTTTTTT,CASSLRGGRNTGELFF
TRBD2,many,TRBV12-3/TRBV12-4,TRBJ2-3,TGTGCCAGCAGTTTACTCCCGGGAGGAGTATGGGAGACGCAGTATTTT,CASSLLPGGVWETQYF
.,.,TRBV12-3/TRBV12-4,TRBJ1-6,TGTGCCAGCGGGGGGAGCTCCTATAATTCACCCCTCCACTTT,CASGGSSYNSPLHF
.,.,TRBV29-1,TRBJ1-2,TGCAGCGTTCAGAACAGGGCACTAGGCTACACCTTC,CSVQNRALGYTF
TRBD1,many,TRBV20-1,TRBJ2-1,TGCAGTGCTCCGGCGGGACAGGGGTTTGGGGGGGGGCCAGCGTTCTTC,CSAPAGQGFGGGPAFF
TRBD1,many,TRBV19,TRBJ1-1,TGTGCCAGTAGTCCCCAGGACAGGGCCTTGAACACTGAAGCTTTCTTT,CASSPQDRALNTEAFF
.,many,TRBV12-3/TRBV12-4,TRBJ2-1,TGTGCCAGCAGGGCGGAGACCTACAATGAGCAGTTCTTC,CASRAETYNEQFF
.,many,TRBV5-1,TRBJ1-1,TGCGCCAGCAGCCCTCAGGGGTCCCTTATGAACACTGAAGCTTTCTTT,CASSPQGSLMNTEAFF
TRBD1,many,TRBV4-1,TRBJ1-5,TGCGCCAGCAGCCAGGGACAGGGAGGGAATCAGCCCCAGCATTTT,CASSQGQGGNQPQHF
.,many,TRBV7-2,TRBJ2-1,TGTGCCAGCAGCCCCCGACAGCACAATGAGCAGTTCTTC,CASSPRQHNEQFF
.,many,TRBV6-1,TRBJ2-5,TGTGCCAGCAGCATGGGGGGTGGGGAGACCCAGTACTTC,CASSMGGGETQYF
.,.,TRBV27,TRBJ2-2,TGTGCCAGCAGTTTTGGTACTCGGCCGAACACCGGGGAGCTGTTTTTT,CASSFGTRPNTGELFF
.,many,TRBV4-2,TRBJ1-4,TGTGCCAGCAGCCCCAATGTATGGGGGTTGGATGAAAAACTGTTTTTT,CASSPNVWGLDEKLFF
.,.,TRBV7-8,TRBJ2-2,TGTGCCAGCAGCTTAAGAGCGTTGGGTATTAACACCGGGGAGCTGTTTTTT,CASSLRALGINTGELFF
TRBD1,.,TRBV18,TRBJ1-6,TGTGCCAGCTCACCACTACCCAGGGGGCTCGGTTCACCCCTCCACTTT,CASSPLPRGLGSPLHF
.,few,TRBV24-1,TRBJ2-1,TGTGCCACCAGTGATCCGACCGAGAGTGAGCAGTTCTTC,CATSDPTESEQFF
TRBD2,many,TRBV20-1,TRBJ2-3,TGCAGTGCCCCCCAAGGAGCGGGGGGCCGAGATACGCAGTATTTT,CSAPQGAGGRDTQYF
.,.,TRBV29-1,TRBJ2-5,TGCAGCGGGAGCCAAGAGACCCAGTACTTC,CSGSQETQYF
.,many,TRBV12-3/TRBV12-4,TRBJ2-3,TGTGCCAGCAGTTTTGGAGTGCCCACAGATACGCAGTATTTT,CASSFGVPTDTQYF
TRBD2,many,TRBV7-9,TRBJ2-5,TGTGCCAGCAGCCCTACTAGCGGGGGGACCCAGTACTTC,CASSPTSGGTQYF
.,.,TRBV15,TRBJ1-4,TGTGCCACCAGCAGCGAAGTAGGTTTTGAAAAACTGTTTTTT,CATSSEVGFEKLFF
TRBD1,.,TRBV19,TRBJ1-6,TGTGCCAGCGGTGACAGGGCGAATTCACCCCTCCACTTT,CASGDRANSPLHF
TRBD1,many,TRBV6-1,TRBJ1-3,TGTGCCAGCAGGGACTGGGGACAGGGAGACACCATATATTTT,CASRDWGQGDTIYF
TRBD2,many,TRBV2,TRBJ2-2,TGTGCCACAAAAAGCGGGGGGGCCGACACCGGGGAGCTGTTTTTT,CATKSGGADTGELFF
.,.,TRBV2,TRBJ2-4,TGTGCCAGCAGTGAAGGGGGTGCCAAAAACATTCAGTACTTC,CASSEGGAKNIQYF
.,many,TRBV4-2,TRBJ1-6,TGTGCCAGCAGCCGTTCGCCGACAGGTACAGCGTCGTATAATTCACCCCTCCACTTT,CASSRSPTGTASYNSPLHF
.,.,TRBV12-3/TRBV12-4,TRBJ2-4,TGTGCCAGCAGTTCAGCCGTTGGGGGATCACTAGCCAAAAACATTCAGTACTTC,CASSSAVGGSLAKNIQYF